This T cell receptor (beta chain) appears in the sequencing data of a study of T cell clones after liver transplantation. On the study more broadly: At least one year of complete immunosuppression withdrawal without enzymes over twice normal defined tolerance. Overall study findings and caveats: Post-transplant time points were not standardized, so conclusions are preliminary. Graft donor-reactive T cells possibly entered the graft instead of undergoing deletion. A larger donor-reactive than third-party decline suggested partial antigen-specific deletion.

Trimming stripped 10 bases from V and 3 bases from J, with 14 bases between. The CDR3 sequence is 13 residues long. Germline lookup yields CDR1 KGHSH and CDR2 LQKENI. The repertoire was sequenced with immunoSEQ multiplex PCR; TCRdb's copy has only in-frame clones and lacks some. This sample has more than 75,000 clones, with roughly 82% found just once. Note on this clone: Its antigen remains unidentified.

The source of this sequence is a human patient who received a liver transplant. Some T cells could come from the graft donor. The sequenced sample was CD4+ T cells from blood, obtained about 46 months after liver transplant. The chain recombines TRBV18 with TRBJ2-3, with D unresolved. The CDR3 loop reads CATHLRVTDTQYF. The CDR3 coding sequence is TGTGCCACCCACCTCCGGGTAACAGATACGCAGTATTTT. Variable domain in full (rest from reference TRBV18 and TRBJ2-3): NAGVMQNPRHLVRRRGQEARLRCSPMKGHSHVYWYRQLPEEGLKFMVYLQKENIIDESGMPKERFSAEFPKEGPSILRIQQVVRGDSAAYFCATHLRVTDTQYFGPGTRLTVL.